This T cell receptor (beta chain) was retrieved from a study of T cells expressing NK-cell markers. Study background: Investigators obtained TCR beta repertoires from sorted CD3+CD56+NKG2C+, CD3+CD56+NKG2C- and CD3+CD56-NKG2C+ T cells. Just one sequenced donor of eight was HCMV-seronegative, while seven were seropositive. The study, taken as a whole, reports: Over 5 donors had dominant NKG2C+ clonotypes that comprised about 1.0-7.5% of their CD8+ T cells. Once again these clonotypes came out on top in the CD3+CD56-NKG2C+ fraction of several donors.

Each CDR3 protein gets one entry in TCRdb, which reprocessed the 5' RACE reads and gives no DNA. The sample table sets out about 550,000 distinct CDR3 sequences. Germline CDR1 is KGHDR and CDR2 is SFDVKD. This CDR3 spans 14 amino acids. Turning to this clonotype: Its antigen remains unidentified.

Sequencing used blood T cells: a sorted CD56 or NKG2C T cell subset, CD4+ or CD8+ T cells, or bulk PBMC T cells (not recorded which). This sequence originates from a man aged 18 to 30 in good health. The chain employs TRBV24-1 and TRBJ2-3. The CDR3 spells CATSASDSTDTQYF.